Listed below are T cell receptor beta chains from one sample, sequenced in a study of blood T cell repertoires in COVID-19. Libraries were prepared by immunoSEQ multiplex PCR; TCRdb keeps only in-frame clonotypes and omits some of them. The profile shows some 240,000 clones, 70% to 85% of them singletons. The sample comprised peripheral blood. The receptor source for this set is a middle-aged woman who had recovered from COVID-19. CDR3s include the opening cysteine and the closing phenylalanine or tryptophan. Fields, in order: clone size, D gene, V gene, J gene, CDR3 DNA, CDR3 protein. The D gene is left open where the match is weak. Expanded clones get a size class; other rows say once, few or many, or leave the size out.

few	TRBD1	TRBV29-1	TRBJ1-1	TGCAGCCCGTGGACAGGGTCACGCGCTTTCTTT	CSPWTGSRAFF
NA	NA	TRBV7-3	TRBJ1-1	TGTGCCAGCAGCTTGTCGGGCGGGGGAGGAACTGAAGCTTTCTTT	CASSLSGGGGTEAFF
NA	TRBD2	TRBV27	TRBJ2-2	TGTGCCAGCAGTTTATCGGCGGGGGGGAACACCGGGGAGCTGTTTTTT	CASSLSAGGNTGELFF
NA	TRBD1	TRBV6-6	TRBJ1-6	TGTGCCAGCAGTTCCAAGACAGGGATTTCACCCCTCCACTTT	CASSSKTGISPLHF
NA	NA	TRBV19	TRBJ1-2	TGTGCCAGTAGTTCCGGACAGCTAGATACTAACTATGGCTACACCTTC	CASSSGQLDTNYGYTF
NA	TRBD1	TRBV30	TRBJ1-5	TGTGCCTGGAGTGGGACAGGGGGCCAGCCCCAGCATTTT	CAWSGTGGQPQHF
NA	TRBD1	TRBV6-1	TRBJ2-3	TGTGCCAGCAGTGAACAGGGGGCTAGCACAGATACGCAGTATTTT	CASSEQGASTDTQYF
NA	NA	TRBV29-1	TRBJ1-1	TGCAGCGTTGACAGGAACACTGAAGCTTTCTTT	CSVDRNTEAFF
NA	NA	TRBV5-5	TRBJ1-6	TGTGCCAGCAGCTCTCGGGATGATTCACCCCTCCACTTT	CASSSRDDSPLHF
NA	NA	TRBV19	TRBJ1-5	TGTGCCAGTAGTACTCTCAATCAGCCCCAGCATTTT	CASSTLNQPQHF
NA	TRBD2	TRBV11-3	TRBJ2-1	TGTGCCAGCAGTTTGGGGGGGGTTGAGCAGTTCTTC	CASSLGGVEQFF
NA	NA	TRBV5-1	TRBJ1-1	TGCGCCAGCAGCGTACTAATGAACACTGAAGCTTTCTTT	CASSVLMNTEAFF
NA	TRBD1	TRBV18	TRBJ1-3	TGTGCCAGCTCACAAATCGCCGCGACAGGGTCCTTAGGTGGAGGAAACACCATATATTTT	CASSQIAATGSLGGGNTIYF